This passage covers 22 T cell receptor beta chains from one sample sequenced in a study of blood T cell repertoires in COVID-19. TCRdb keeps only in-frame clones here, not all; method: immunoSEQ multiplex PCR. The sample records about 360,000 clones, about 83% being singletons. The sequencing input was peripheral blood. These receptors all come from a man aged 30 to 39 with active or convalescent COVID-19.

V and J are TRBV9 and TRBJ2-2; 9 bases match TRBD1. CDR1 is SGDLS and CDR2 is YYNGEE in the germline V gene. CDR3 length: 17 amino acids. V lost 4 bases, J lost 0 bases, and 7 bases stayed unmatched. The CDR3, as DNA: TGTGCCAGCAGCCCCCGGACAGGGGCCACGAACACCGGGGAGCTGTTTTTT. It encodes CASSPRTGATNTGELFF.

The chain's CDR3 is CASSLEAATEKLFF. The DNA for the CDR3 is TGCGCCAGCAGCTTGGAGGCAGCGACCGAAAAACTGTTTTTT. The chain is built from TRBV5-1 and TRBJ1-4; D is ambiguous. Trimming left V 0 bases short and J 8 bases short, with 11 bases between. Germline CDR1 is SGHRS and CDR2 is YFSETQ. CDR3 length equals 14 residues.

The V gene is TRBV4-3, the J gene TRBJ2-6; D uncertain. The CDR3 is made up of 15 amino acids. The germline V gene has CDR1 LGHNA and CDR2 YSLEER. The ends were cut back, 5 bases at V and 4 bases at J, with 12 bases in the middle. Here the CDR3 reads CASSNPRGGANVLTF. The DNA of the CDR3 is TGCGCCAGCAGCAATCCTAGAGGCGGGGCCAACGTCCTGACTTTC.

The DNA of the CDR3 is TGCAGCGTTCCGGTCAGAGGGTTGAACTATGGCTACACCTTC. Translating it yields CSVPVRGLNYGYTF. V is TRBV29-1 and J is TRBJ1-2; D gene uncertain. The CDR3 consists of 14 residues. The germline gives CDR1 SQVTM, CDR2 ANQGSEA. V lost 5 bases and J lost 2, with 15 bases in between.

The chain joins TRBV9 to TRBJ2-1; TRBD2 matches at 8 bases. The CDR3 consists of 15 residues. The J segment lost 5 bases and the V segment lost 3 bases, leaving 7 bases of the junction unmatched. In germline, CDR1 is SGDLS, CDR2 YYNGEE. CDR3 in DNA: TGTGCCAGCAGCGCCGGGGGGGCCGGTGACAATGAGCAGTTCTTC. It specifies CASSAGGAGDNEQFF. The full variable domain, completed using reference TRBV9 and TRBJ2-1, is DSGVTQTPKHLITATGQRVTLRCSPRSGDLSVYWYQQSLDQGLQFLIQYYNGEERAKGNILERFSAQQFPDLHSELNLSSLELGDSALYFCASSAGGAGDNEQFFGPGTRLTVL.

This clone was seen only a few times. V is TRBV18 and J is TRBJ1-6, with D possibly TRBD1 on 5 matching bases. Per germline, CDR1 KGHSH and CDR2 LQKENI. Trimming left V 6 bases short and J 7 bases short, with 10 bases between. The CDR3 length is 13 residues. The CDR3 region has the DNA TGTGCCAGCTCCAAAGGGGTGAATTCACCCCTCCACTTT. Protein: CASSKGVNSPLHF.

The chain employs TRBV14 and TRBJ2-1; D remains ambiguous. The CDR3 extends over 14 amino acids. Germline V gene data show CDR1 as SGHDN and CDR2 as FVKESK. Trimming left V 1 base short and J 3 bases short, with 7 bases between. CDR3 in DNA: TGTGCCAGCAGCCAAGGCGAGATCTACAATGAGCAGTTCTTC. Its translation is CASSQGEIYNEQFF.

The chain has TRBV7-2 and TRBJ2-1, with 8 bases matching TRBD2. This CDR3 contains 15 residues. J gave up 5 bases and V 1 base, and 4 bases lay outside the gene matches. Per germline, CDR1 SGHTA and CDR2 FQGNSA. The CDR3, as DNA: TGTGCCAGCAGCTTAGATTCGGGAGGGGACAATGAGCAGTTCTTC. Protein product: CASSLDSGGDNEQFF.

This chain joins TRBV29-1 and TRBJ1-2; a weak D match, TRBD1 (5 bases). The CDR3 covers 11 residues. Germline lookup yields CDR1 SQVTM and CDR2 ANQGSEA. The V and J ends lost 3 bases and 7 bases respectively, with 9 bases between them. The CDR3 sequence is CSVEGEGGYTF. The DNA of the CDR3 is TGCAGCGTTGAGGGGGAGGGTGGCTACACCTTC.

V is TRBV27 and J is TRBJ1-2, with D perhaps matching TRBD1 (5 bases). The V end was cut by 3 bases, the J end by 5 bases, with 25 bases between. CDR3 length: 18 amino acids. From germline, CDR1 is MNHEY and CDR2 SMNVEV (reference sequence). In DNA form, the CDR3 reads TGTGCCAGCAGTTTGGCGGGGGGGAGGGGTGGTATTAGGTATGGCTACACCTTC. It specifies CASSLAGGRGGIRYGYTF.

The chain carries TRBV7-9 and TRBJ2-2; TRBD2 is a possible D gene (5 bases). The CDR3 contains 15 residues. V lost 7 bases and J 1 base, leaving 13 bases between the germline ends. Germline CDR1 reads SEHNR; CDR2 reads FQNEAQ (reference sequence). In nucleotides, the CDR3 is TGTGCCAGCACCCCCCCCGGGGTGAACACCGGGGAGCTGTTTTTT. It specifies CASTPPGVNTGELFF. Drawing the rest from reference TRBV7-9 and TRBJ2-2, the complete variable domain is DTGVSQNPRHKITKRGQNVTFRCDPISEHNRLYWYRQTLGQGPEFLTYFQNEAQLEKSRLLSDRFSAERPKGSFSTLEIQRTEQGDSAMYLCASTPPGVNTGELFFGEGSRLTVL.

The chain combines TRBV6-6 with TRBJ2-3; D remains ambiguous. Trimming cost V 5 bases and J 4 bases, with 7 bases left between them. In germline, CDR1 is MNHNY, CDR2 SVGAGI (reference sequence). CDR3 length: 12 amino acids. For the CDR3, the DNA is TGTGCCAGCAGTCCCCGGTCAGATACGCAGTATTTT. This encodes CASSPRSDTQYF.

The chain uses TRBV27 and TRBJ2-7; tentative D call: TRBD2 (5 bases). The germline CDR1 and CDR2 sequences are MNHEY and SMNVEV (reference sequence). CDR3 length: 14 residues. V was pared by 3 bases and J by 1 base, with 10 bases between. For the CDR3, the DNA is TGTGCCAGCAGTTTGGAGAGAGGGTCCTACGAGCAGTACTTC. Its translation is CASSLERGSYEQYF.

The chain's CDR3 is CASSWTSGTYNEQFF. CDR3 nucleotides: TGTGCCAGCAGTTGGACTAGCGGTACCTACAATGAGCAGTTCTTC. V gene TRBV6-5 combines with J gene TRBJ2-1; 10 bases line up with TRBD2. This CDR3 is built from 15 residues. V lost 4 bases and J lost 2; bases outside the gene matches: 2. The germline V gene has CDR1 MNHEY and CDR2 SVGAGI.

The rearrangement uses TRBV7-8 and TRBJ2-5, with 9 bases aligning to TRBD1. The CDR3 contains 15 residues. CDR1 and CDR2 (germline): SGHVS, FQNEAQ. V lost 4 bases and J lost 5; bases outside the gene matches: 8. Written as DNA, the CDR3 is TGTGCCAGCAGCTCCTCAACAGGGGGCTGGGAGACCCAGTACTTC. Protein sequence: CASSSSTGGWETQYF.

V and J are TRBV4-3 and TRBJ2-3; 9 bases are shared with TRBD1. CDR1 and CDR2 from the germline V gene are LGHNA and YSLEER. The V segment lost 4 bases and the J segment 4 bases; nucleotides outside the gene matches: 6. This CDR3 contains 15 residues. The CDR3: CASSPVRQGADTQYF. CDR3 coding DNA: TGCGCCAGCAGCCCAGTACGACAGGGGGCAGATACGCAGTATTTT.

CDR3 region: CASSLGQVGNYGYTF. The CDR3 region has the DNA TGCGCCAGCAGCTTGGGACAGGTGGGCAACTATGGCTACACCTTC. The rearrangement links TRBV5-1 to TRBJ1-2; tentatively, D is TRBD1 (6 bases). The V gene's germline CDR1 is SGHRS and CDR2 YFSETQ. The V and J ends lost 0 bases and 2 bases respectively, with 11 bases between them. CDR3 length equals 15 residues.

This rearrangement joins TRBV7-8 to TRBJ2-5; TRBD2 agrees at 7 bases. This CDR3 contains 15 residues. The germline V gene encodes CDR1 SGHVS and CDR2 FQNEAQ. The V gene end was trimmed by 5 bases and the J gene end by 5 bases; junction bases not matched to a gene: 11. DNA for the CDR3: TGTGCCAGCAGCCCACCCCGCCTCGGGGGGGAGACCCAGTACTTC. This encodes CASSPPRLGGETQYF.

This clone has only a few counts. The rearrangement joins TRBV4-3 to TRBJ2-1, with 9 nucleotides matching TRBD2. Trimming took 3 bases from V and 4 from J; bases not matched to a gene: 4. The CDR3 runs 15 residues. Germline loops: CDR1 LGHNA, CDR2 YSLEER. DNA for the CDR3: TGCGCCAGCAGCCAGGGCGGGAGGGGATACAATGAGCAGTTCTTC. It translates to CASSQGGRGYNEQFF.

The chain joins TRBV11-3 to TRBJ2-1; D might be TRBD2 (6 bases). The CDR3 has 13 residues. Germline CDR1 is SGHNT and CDR2 is YENEEA. V dropped 4 bases and J dropped 7 bases, with 11 bases sitting between them. The CDR3 DNA reads as TGTGCCAGCAGCTCACTGCGGGGTAATGAGCAGTTCTTC. Its translation is CASSSLRGNEQFF.

This chain connects TRBV5-1 to TRBJ2-1, with 8 bases fitting TRBD2. The V and J ends lost 2 bases and 10 bases, in that order; junction bases with no gene match: 5. The CDR3 runs to 13 residues. Germline CDR1 SGHRS, CDR2 YFSETQ. CDR3 sequence (DNA): TGCGCCAGCAGCTTTGGACTAGCCTACGAGCAGTTCTTC. This gives the protein CASSFGLAYEQFF.

Worth noting for this clone: Other DNA variants within this sample encode the same CDR3. The chain joins TRBV7-2 to TRBJ1-5; D is undetermined. The germline V and J ends were trimmed by 1 base and 4 bases, with 5 bases remaining between them. The germline V gene has CDR1 SGHTA and CDR2 FQGNSA. This CDR3 comprises 13 residues. The CDR3 nucleotides read TGTGCCAGCAGCTTAGACCTAAATCAGCCCCAGCATTTT. Its protein product is CASSLDLNQPQHF. Full variable domain (missing parts from reference TRBV7-2 and TRBJ1-5): GAGVSQSPSNKVTEKGKDVELRCDPISGHTALYWYRQSLGQGLEFLIYFQGNSAPDKSGLPSDRFSAERTGGSVSTLTIQRTQQEDSAVYLCASSLDLNQPQHFGDGTRLSIL.